Listed here are 29 T cell receptor beta chains from one sample, sequenced in a study of response to subunit inactivated influenza vaccine. TCRdb fed the RT-PCR reads into MiXCR, producing one record per CDR3 protein. The data hold 400,000 to 550,000 distinct CDR3 sequences, with about 25% observed a single time. This specimen was CD4+ T cells sorted from PBMCs, taken about 5 days after vaccination. Source of these receptors: a man aged 50 to 60 who received an inactivated influenza vaccine.

The genes are TRBV28 and TRBJ1-5; D uncertain. Per germline, CDR1 MDHEN and CDR2 SYDVKM. The ends were cut back, 8 bases at V and 0 bases at J, with 5 bases in the middle. This CDR3 is 12 amino acids long. CDR3 residues: CASQPSNQPQHF. In nucleotides, the CDR3 is TGTGCCAGCCAGCCTAGCAATCAGCCCCAGCATTTT.

The rearrangement links TRBV20-1 to TRBJ2-6, with D perhaps matching TRBD1 (7 bases). The germline CDR1 and CDR2 sequences are DFQATT and SNEGSKA (reference sequence). V lost 3 bases and J lost 0, with 12 bases in between. The length of the CDR3 is 16 residues. In DNA, the CDR3 is TGCAGTGCTAGGGCAGGGGGGAGCTCTGGGGCCAACGTCCTGACTTTC. Protein: CSARAGGSSGANVLTF.

This clonotype was counted only a few times. V and J are TRBV5-1 and TRBJ2-5; 14 positions match TRBD2. Per germline, CDR1 SGHRS and CDR2 YFSETQ. The CDR3 has 16 amino acids. V gave up 4 bases and J gave up 5 bases; unmatched junction bases: 7. The CDR3 nucleotides are TGCGCCAGCAGCCCGACTAGCGGGAGGGCCTGGGAGACCCAGTACTTC. Its protein product is CASSPTSGRAWETQYF.

This clonotype was counted ten times or more. The rearrangement links TRBV7-2 to TRBJ2-3, with D hard to call. V shed 0 bases and J shed 0 bases, with 4 bases lying between them. This CDR3 has 14 amino acids. Germline V gives CDR1 SGHTA, CDR2 FQGNSA. The chain's CDR3 is CASSLAASTDTQYF. The CDR3, as DNA: TGTGCCAGCAGCTTAGCTGCTAGCACAGATACGCAGTATTTT.

V and J are TRBV28 and TRBJ2-3, with 10 bases that match TRBD2. The CDR3 length is 14 residues. The trim removed 10 bases at V and 4 bases at J, leaving 8 bases unmatched. Germline V lookup: CDR1 MDHEN, CDR2 SYDVKM. As DNA, the CDR3 is TGTGCCACTCAGCGGGGGGGCATCGCAGATACGCAGTATTTT. Translation: CATQRGGIADTQYF.

In its sample, this clonotype was seen a few times. The chain couples TRBV4-2 to TRBJ2-7, with D possibly matching TRBD2 (5 bases). This CDR3 has 14 residues. The germline V and J ends were trimmed by 0 bases and 7 bases, with 13 bases remaining between them. Germline CDR1 is LGHNA and CDR2 is YNFKEQ. The CDR3 reads CASSQDTIGEEQYF. The CDR3 DNA reads TGTGCCAGCAGCCAAGATACTATCGGGGAAGAGCAGTACTTC.

J is TRBJ2-7 and V is TRBV6-1, with 9 bases identical to TRBD2. V lost 8 bases and J lost 6; bases outside the gene matches: 11. CDR3 size: 14 residues. Germline CDR1 MNHNS, CDR2 SASEGT. Written as DNA, the CDR3 is TGTGCCAGCTATACCGGCGGGGGGGCAAGCGAGCAGTACTTC. Translation gives CASYTGGGASEQYF.

The chain links TRBV3-1 to TRBJ2-1, with D tentatively TRBD2 (7 bases). V was clipped by 11 bases and J by 1 base, with 15 bases between them. The CDR3 is made up of 14 amino acids. CDR1 is LGHDT, CDR2 YNNKEL, per germline (reference sequence). The CDR3 loop is CASTGGRSYNEQFF. Here the CDR3 DNA reads TGTGCCTCGACGGGGGGCCGTTCCTACAATGAGCAGTTCTTC.

The chain employs TRBV28 and TRBJ2-5, with D possibly TRBD2 on 5 matching bases. Trimming left V 6 bases short and J 4 bases short, with 15 bases between. The CDR3 is made up of 14 amino acids. Germline lookup yields CDR1 MDHEN and CDR2 SYDVKM. The CDR3 nucleotides read TGTGCCAGCAGCGCTCTCGGGAATTCAGAGACCCAGTACTTC. This encodes CASSALGNSETQYF. The full variable domain, completed using reference TRBV28 and TRBJ2-5, is DVKVTQSSRYLVKRTGEKVFLECVQDMDHENMFWYRQDPGLGLRLIYFSYDVKMKEKGDIPEGYSVSREKKERFSLILESASTNQTSMYLCASSALGNSETQYFGPGTRLLVL.

This clonotype was picked up a small number of times. The chain recombines TRBV27 with TRBJ2-1; D unresolved. Trimming took 3 bases from V and 0 from J, leaving 12 bases between them. CDR3 size: 16 residues. Germline loops: CDR1 MNHEY, CDR2 SMNVEV (reference sequence). Written as DNA, the CDR3 is TGTGCCAGCAGTTTCATTGGAACAGTCTCCTACAATGAGCAGTTCTTC. Translation gives CASSFIGTVSYNEQFF.

This clonotype has a handful of counts. The chain links TRBV14 to TRBJ2-1; the D gene is possibly TRBD1 (5 bases). The germline gives CDR1 SGHDN, CDR2 FVKESK. The V gene lost 5 bases and the J gene lost 2 bases, with 10 bases spanning the gap. The CDR3 has 14 residues. CDR3 sequence (DNA): TGTGCCAGCAGCAAGTCAGGGCCCTACAATGAGCAGTTCTTC. This gives the protein CASSKSGPYNEQFF.

This clonotype was seen repeatedly, ten times or more. This chain joins TRBV4-3 and TRBJ2-2, with 12 positions matching TRBD1. The germline V gene encodes CDR1 LGHNA and CDR2 YSLEER. V shed 5 bases and J 4 bases; nucleotides not matched to a gene: 11. This CDR3 has 18 residues. The CDR3 DNA reads as TGCGCCAGCAGCGGTGCCGGGGACAGGGGGCTCGGCACCGGGGAGCTGTTTTTT. It specifies CASSGAGDRGLGTGELFF.

This clonotype came up a few times. The V gene is TRBV5-1, the J gene TRBJ2-3; 8 nucleotides match TRBD1. J gave up 2 bases and V 1 base, and 9 bases lay outside the gene matches. Germline CDR1 SGHRS, CDR2 YFSETQ. The CDR3 runs to 17 residues. The CDR3 DNA reads as TGCGCCAGCAGCTTGAAATCCGGACAGGGCGACACAGATACGCAGTATTTT. It translates to CASSLKSGQGDTDTQYF.

Many counts were recorded for this clonotype. The chain is built from TRBV12-3 or TRBV12-4 and TRBJ1-5; D ambiguous. CDR3 size: 13 residues. V was trimmed by 6 bases and J by 1 base, leaving 7 bases between them. CDR3 amino acids: CASSQGSNQPQHF. The CDR3 coding sequence is TGTGCCAGCAGCCAAGGCAGCAATCAGCCCCAGCATTTT.

This clonotype showed up just once. This may be a read error, as it is one base from a much larger clone. The chain couples TRBV7-9 to TRBJ1-6; TRBD1 matches 9 bases. J gave up 9 bases and V 5 bases, and 5 bases lay outside the gene matches. The germline V gene encodes CDR1 SEHNR and CDR2 FQNEAQ (reference sequence). The CDR3 totals 14 residues. CDR3 sequence (DNA): TGTGCCAGCAGCACCGGGACAGGGTTTTCACCCCTCCACTTT. Its translation is CASSTGTGFSPLHF.

This rearrangement joins TRBV10-1 to TRBJ2-3, with 7 bases identical to TRBD2. Germline V lookup: CDR1 WNHNN, CDR2 SYGVQD (reference sequence). The CDR3 is 15 amino acids. V lost 3 bases to trimming and J lost 1 base; unmatched junction nucleotides: 4. CDR3 DNA: TGCGCCAGCAGTGAAGCGGGACGCCGCACAGATACGCAGTATTTT. Translation: CASSEAGRRTDTQYF.

A note on this clonotype: The junction departs from the called germline gene at one end, perhaps through a read error. The chain uses TRBV6-1 and TRBJ2-1, with D perhaps matching TRBD1 (8 bases). The germline CDR1 and CDR2 sequences are MNHNS and SASEGT. This CDR3 region has 15 residues. The CDR3, as DNA: TGTGCCACCAGTGTACAGGGGGGGTTAAACAATGAGCAGTTCTTC. It codes for CATSVQGGLNNEQFF.

Only a few counts were recorded for this clonotype. The rearrangement joins TRBV12-3 or TRBV12-4 to TRBJ2-7; D not resolved. V lost 6 bases, J lost 6 bases, and 12 bases lay in between. The CDR3 loop spans 12 amino acids. For the CDR3, the DNA is TGTGCCAGCAGCTCAATCGGATCCGAGCAGTACTTC. It yields the protein CASSSIGSEQYF.

This chain uses TRBV20-1 with TRBJ2-5; D may be TRBD2 (6 bases). Trimming pared 0 bases from V and 5 bases from J, leaving 10 bases between. CDR1 DFQATT and CDR2 SNEGSKA come from the germline V gene (reference sequence). The CDR3 runs to 13 residues. In nucleotides, the CDR3 is TGCAGTGCTAGAGATACGGGAGTGGAGACCCAGTACTTC. Residues: CSARDTGVETQYF.

This clonotype was recorded at least ten times. The rearrangement joins TRBV4-1 to TRBJ2-7, with unresolved D. V lost 4 bases, J lost 5 bases, and 30 bases lay in between. The germline gives CDR1 MGHRA, CDR2 YSYEKL. The CDR3 covers 19 residues. The CDR3 bases are TGCGCCAGCAGCCTATCACTGGGTACAATAACCATTGGGTCCAACGAGCAGTACTTC. Translating gives CASSLSLGTITIGSNEQYF.

Only a few counts were recorded for this clonotype. V usage is TRBV7-9 and J usage is TRBJ2-7, with D possibly TRBD1 on 6 matching bases. The CDR3 loop spans 14 amino acids. With 3 bases removed from V and 2 bases from J, the gap between germline ends came to 11 bases. Per germline, CDR1 SEHNR and CDR2 FQNEAQ (reference sequence). CDR3 nucleotides: TGTGCCAGCAGCTTCGGACAGACTACCTACGAGCAGTACTTC. Amino acid sequence: CASSFGQTTYEQYF.

This clonotype was observed a handful of times. The V and J genes are TRBV7-3 and TRBJ2-1; D is undetermined. This CDR3 contains 13 residues. The germline CDR1 and CDR2 sequences are SGHTA and FQGTGA. Trimming cost V 5 bases and J 7 bases, with 12 bases left between them. CDR3 DNA: TGTGCCAGCAGCCAAGGCCGATGGAATGAGCAGTTCTTC. Amino acid sequence: CASSQGRWNEQFF. Full variable domain (remainder filled in from reference TRBV7-3 and TRBJ2-1): GAGVSQTPSNKVTEKGKYVELRCDPISGHTALYWYRQSLGQGPEFLIYFQGTGAADDSGLPNDRFFAVRPEGSVSTLKIQRTERGDSAVYLCASSQGRWNEQFFGPGTRLTVL.

The chain uses TRBV7-9 and TRBJ2-3; the D gene could be TRBD1 or TRBD2 (6 bases each). The germline V and J ends were trimmed by 3 bases and 4 bases, with 11 bases remaining between them. There are 14 residues in the CDR3. CDR1 is SEHNR and CDR2 is FQNEAQ in the germline V gene (reference sequence). CDR3 protein: CASSFKGGPDTQYF. CDR3 in DNA: TGTGCCAGCAGCTTCAAGGGGGGCCCAGATACGCAGTATTTT.

V usage is TRBV4-2 and J usage is TRBJ1-4, with a weak D call TRBD1 (5 bases). From germline, CDR1 is LGHNA and CDR2 YNFKEQ. Trimming removed 2 bases at V and 3 bases at J, with 13 bases between. The CDR3 is 16 amino acids. DNA for the CDR3: TGTGCCAGCAGCCAAAGCACAGGATCCGCTAATGAAAAACTGTTTTTT. Amino acid sequence: CASSQSTGSANEKLFF.

The chain has TRBV7-6 and TRBJ1-6; D is perhaps TRBD1 (6 bases). Trimming left V 5 bases short and J 7 bases short, with 9 bases between. The CDR3 consists of 13 residues. In germline, CDR1 is SGHVS, CDR2 FNYEAQ. CDR3 in amino acids: CASSARGNSPLHF. CDR3 nucleotides: TGTGCCAGCAGCGCAAGGGGGAATTCACCCCTCCACTTT.

CDR3 protein: CASSSWTGENGYTF. In DNA, the CDR3 is TGCGCCAGCAGCTCCTGGACAGGGGAAAATGGCTACACCTTC. This chain joins TRBV5-1 and TRBJ1-2, with 9 bases identical to TRBD1. The germline CDR1 and CDR2 sequences are SGHRS and YFSETQ. V shed 3 bases and J 6 bases; nucleotides not matched to a gene: 6. The CDR3 sequence is 14 residues long.

The V gene is TRBV30, the J gene TRBJ1-3; TRBD1 aligns across 8 bases. Trimming removed 5 bases from V and 8 bases from J; junction bases left unmatched: 8. CDR1 is GTSNPN and CDR2 is SVGIG in the germline V gene (reference sequence). The CDR3 extends over 13 amino acids. The CDR3 region has the DNA TGTGCCTGGGAAAGACAGGGGTTATACACCATATATTTT. Amino acid sequence: CAWERQGLYTIYF.

The sample holds a few counts of this clonotype. The rearrangement links TRBV30 to TRBJ1-5, with 9 bases lining up with TRBD1. Germline V lookup: CDR1 GTSNPN, CDR2 SVGIG (reference sequence). V lost 3 bases, J lost 4 bases, and 4 bases stayed unmatched. CDR3 size: 14 residues. CDR3: CAWSGQGRNQPQHF. CDR3 bases: TGTGCCTGGAGCGGACAGGGGCGGAATCAGCCCCAGCATTTT.

V gene TRBV6-2 or TRBV6-3 combines with J gene TRBJ2-2; the match to TRBD2 covers 11 bases. The trim removed 5 bases at V and 4 bases at J, leaving 6 bases unmatched. Germline CDR1 is MNHEY and CDR2 is SVGEGT. The CDR3 has 16 residues. CDR3 coding DNA: TGTGCCAGCAGTACAGGGGGACTAGCGGTCACCGGGGAGCTGTTTTTT. The encoded protein is CASSTGGLAVTGELFF.